The T cell receptor beta chain under discussion was sequenced for a study of blood T cell repertoires in COVID-19. V was clipped by 8 bases and J by 4 bases; unmatched bases: 9. This CDR3 is 14 amino acids long. Looked up from germline, CDR1 is KGHSH and CDR2 is LQKENI. Some clones are missing from TCRdb's copy, which holds only in-frame ones; the method was immunoSEQ multiplex PCR. Found here are about 260,000 clones, about 80% of them singletons; the top ten hold 7.5% to 9%. Sample: peripheral blood. The V and J genes are TRBV18 and TRBJ1-2; TRBD1 matches at 8 bases. The receptor's source is a human donor in a cohort sampled during active COVID-19. The CDR3 protein is CASRQGTGSYGYTF. CDR3 nucleotide sequence: TGTGCCAGCCGCCAAGGGACAGGAAGCTATGGCTACACCTTC.